This is a list of T cell receptor beta chains from one sample in a study of T-cell memory formation after mild COVID-19. In TCRdb, the 5' RACE reads were re-called with MiXCR into one record per CDR3 protein. Here the sample spans 300,000 to 400,000 distinct CDR3 sequences, approximately 15% being singletons. What was sequenced was PBMCs or a T cell subset sorted from them (not recorded which). Source of these receptors: a man in his late teens or twenties who had mild COVID-19 (a few samples of this study predate the infection). Cell type and time point are not known. The CDR3 runs from the conserved cysteine through the conserved F or W. D genes are given only for firm matches. Some rows mark clone size as missing; the rest say once, few, many or name a class of expanded clone.

abundance	j_gene	v_gene	d_gene	CDR3nt	CDR3aa
many	TRBJ1-1	TRBV9	.	TGTGCCAGCAGCGTAGATGGGGGGGACACTGAAGCTTTCTTT	CASSVDGGDTEAFF
few	TRBJ2-7	TRBV29-1	TRBD1	TGCAGCGTTCTGCAACAGGGGGTATCTGCTGGCGAGCAGTACTTC	CSVLQQGVSAGEQYF
few	TRBJ2-5	TRBV12-3/TRBV12-4	TRBD1	TGTGCCAGCAGAAGACAGGGACGTGGGGAGACCCAGTACTTC	CASRRQGRGETQYF
many	TRBJ2-2	TRBV7-8	.	TGTGCCAGCAGCAACAACGACAGGGAGGTAGTGGCCGGGGAGCTGTTTTTT	CASSNNDREVVAGELFF
few	TRBJ2-1	TRBV29-1	TRBD2	TGCAGCGCCCAAGGGAGGGGCTCCTACAATGAGCAGTTCTTC	CSAQGRGSYNEQFF
many	TRBJ2-3	TRBV7-3	TRBD2	TGTGCCAGCAGCCCCGAGGCTAGCGGGCCGGATACGCAGTATTTT	CASSPEASGPDTQYF
.	TRBJ2-3	TRBV29-1	.	TGCAGCGTTGCGATGGGTGGACACTCCACAACGAGCACAGATACGCAGTATTTT	CSVAMGGHSTTSTDTQYF
.	TRBJ1-4	TRBV28	.	TGTGCCAGCAGCCCTCACAGAGGAGGAAGGCCTGAAAAACTGTTTTTT	CASSPHRGGRPEKLFF
.	TRBJ1-5	TRBV27	TRBD1	TGTGCCAGCAGTTTCCGACAGGGGCAGCCCCAGCATTTT	CASSFRQGQPQHF
few	TRBJ2-5	TRBV11-2	.	TGTGCCAGCAGCTTAGATCGGATGACCGGGCACTTC	CASSLDRMTGHF
many	TRBJ2-5	TRBV14	TRBD1	TGTGCCAGCAGCCAGGGGACAGGGGGCTACCAAGAGACCCAGTACTTC	CASSQGTGGYQETQYF
many	TRBJ2-3	TRBV19	TRBD1	TGTGCCAGTAGTCCCTGGGACAGGGGAGAAGATACGCAGTATTTT	CASSPWDRGEDTQYF
few	TRBJ2-7	TRBV19	.	TGTGCCAGTAGTATAGCGGCGGACTACGAGCAGTACTTC	CASSIAADYEQYF
.	TRBJ1-5	TRBV29-1	.	TGCAGCGTTGAAGTCCGGAGAGAAAGATTCCCCCAGCATTTT	CSVEVRRERFPQHF
few	TRBJ2-7	TRBV4-3	TRBD1	TGCGCCAGCAGCCAAGACCCCCTCGTCCGGGACAGCACCTACGAGCAGTACTTC	CASSQDPLVRDSTYEQYF
many	TRBJ1-4	TRBV5-1	TRBD1	TGCGCCAGCAGCTTGGCTGGTGGACAGGGGGTTGAAAAACTGTTTTTT	CASSLAGGQGVEKLFF
.	TRBJ2-3	TRBV5-1	.	TGCGCCAGCAGCTTGGGGGGGTTCGCGAGCACAGATACGCAGTATTTT	CASSLGGFASTDTQYF
few	TRBJ2-1	TRBV15	.	TGTGCCACCAGCCTTTGGCGTTCCGGGAATGAGCAGTTCTTC	CATSLWRSGNEQFF
few	TRBJ2-5	TRBV6-5	.	TGTGCCAGCAGTTATGCAAGGGAGTGGGGGACCCAGTACTTC	CASSYAREWGTQYF
few	TRBJ2-3	TRBV6-5	TRBD2	TGTGCCAGCAGTTACTCGCTGCTAGCGGGGAGAGTTGTTCAGTATTTT	CASSYSLLAGRVVQYF
.	TRBJ1-6	TRBV29-1	.	TGCAGCGTGGCAAAGGGCAGGACCCTCCACTTT	CSVAKGRTLHF
few	TRBJ2-2	TRBV4-3	.	TGCGCCAGCAGCTCTCGGACGAACACCGGGGAGCTGTTTTTT	CASSSRTNTGELFF
many	TRBJ2-3	TRBV12-3/TRBV12-4	TRBD2	TGTGCCAGCAGTCACCGACTAGCGGGGCGCACAGATACGCAGTATTTT	CASSHRLAGRTDTQYF
many	TRBJ1-1	TRBV7-2	.	TGTGCCAGCAGCTTAGACCAGAACACTGAAGCTTTCTTT	CASSLDQNTEAFF
.	TRBJ2-1	TRBV7-2	TRBD2	TGTGCCAGCAGCGCCCCTTCCCTAGCGGGGAGTGCGTCGAATGAGCAGTTCTTC	CASSAPSLAGSASNEQFF
.	TRBJ2-3	TRBV5-1	.	TGCGCCAGCACCGCCGGGCAGGCCGCAGATACGCAGTATTTT	CASTAGQAADTQYF
few	TRBJ1-2	TRBV20-1	TRBD1	TGCAGTGCTAGACCAAGGACAGGGAACTATGGCTACACCTTC	CSARPRTGNYGYTF
.	TRBJ2-3	TRBV4-1	TRBD2	TGCGCCAGCAGCCAAGCGGCTAGCGGGGGGTACACAGATACGCAGTATTTT	CASSQAASGGYTDTQYF
many	TRBJ2-5	TRBV2	.	TGTGCCAGCAGTCCTGGTCGAGAGACCCAGTACTTC	CASSPGRETQYF